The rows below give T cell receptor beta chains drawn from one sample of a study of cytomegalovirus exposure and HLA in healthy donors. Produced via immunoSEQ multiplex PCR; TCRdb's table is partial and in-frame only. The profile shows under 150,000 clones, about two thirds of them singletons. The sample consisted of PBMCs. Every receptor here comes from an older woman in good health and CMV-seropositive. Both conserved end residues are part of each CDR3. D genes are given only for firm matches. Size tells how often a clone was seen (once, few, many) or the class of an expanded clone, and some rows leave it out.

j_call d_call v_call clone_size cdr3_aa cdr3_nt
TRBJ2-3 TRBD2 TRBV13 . CASSLMRFGGGRTDTQYF TGTGCCAGCAGCCTAATGCGATTCGGGGGGGGGCGGACAGATACGCAGTATTTT
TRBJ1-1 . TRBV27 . CASSHGQLAFF TGTGCCAGCAGTCACGGACAGTTGGCTTTCTTT
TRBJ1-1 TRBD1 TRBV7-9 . CASSNSGGEAFF TGTGCCAGCAGCAACTCAGGGGGGGAAGCTTTCTTT
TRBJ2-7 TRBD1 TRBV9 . CASSADTGGKFYEQYF TGTGCCAGCAGCGCGGATACAGGGGGCAAATTTTACGAGCAGTACTTC
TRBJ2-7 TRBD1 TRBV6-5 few CASSRTGLTYEQYF TGTGCCAGCAGTCGGACAGGGCTAACCTACGAGCAGTACTTC
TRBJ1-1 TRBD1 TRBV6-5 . CASSRDSRNTEAFF TGTGCCAGCAGCCGGGACAGCAGGAACACTGAAGCTTTCTTT
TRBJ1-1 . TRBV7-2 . CASSLNFPNTEAFF TGTGCCAGCAGCTTAAACTTTCCGAACACTGAAGCTTTCTTT
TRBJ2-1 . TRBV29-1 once CSVDGGAAEYSEQFF TGCAGCGTTGATGGCGGGGCAGCTGAGTACTCTGAGCAGTTCTTC
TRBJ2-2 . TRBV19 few CASSTYSDTGELFF TGTGCCAGTAGTACCTACTCCGATACCGGGGAGCTGTTTTTT
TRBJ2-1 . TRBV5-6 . CASSLTGSYNEQFF TGTGCCAGCAGCTTGACAGGTTCCTACAATGAGCAGTTCTTC
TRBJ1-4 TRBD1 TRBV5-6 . CASSGRGRGEKLFF TGTGCCAGCAGCGGAAGGGGGCGCGGTGAAAAACTGTTTTTT
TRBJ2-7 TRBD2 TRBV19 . CASSRTGRNYEQYF TGTGCCAGTAGTAGAACCGGGAGGAACTACGAGCAGTACTTC
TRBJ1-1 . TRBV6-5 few CASSQENTEAFF TGTGCCAGCAGCCAGGAGAACACTGAAGCTTTCTTT
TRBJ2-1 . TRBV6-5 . CASGPGVNNEQFF TGTGCCAGCGGTCCGGGGGTCAACAATGAGCAGTTCTTC
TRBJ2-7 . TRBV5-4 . CASSSGLLEQYF TGTGCCAGCAGCTCTGGCCTCCTCGAGCAGTACTTC
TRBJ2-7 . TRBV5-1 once CASSFDNSGTGSYEQYF TGCGCCAGCAGCTTTGATAACTCCGGGACTGGTTCCTACGAGCAGTACTTC
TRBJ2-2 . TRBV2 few CASSEGGLGTGELFF TGTGCCAGCAGTGAAGGGGGCCTTGGGACCGGGGAGCTGTTTTTT
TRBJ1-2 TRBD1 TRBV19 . CASSLETGGARGYTF TGTGCCAGTAGTCTTGAGACAGGGGGCGCGCGGGGCTACACCTTC
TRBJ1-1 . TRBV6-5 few CASSPGEGGNTEAFF TGTGCCAGCAGTCCCGGGGAGGGGGGAAACACTGAAGCTTTCTTT
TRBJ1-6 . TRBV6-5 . CASGSTGDYNSPLHF TGTGCCAGCGGATCCACAGGCGACTATAATTCACCCCTCCACTTT
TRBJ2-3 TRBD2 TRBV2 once CASKRPSGGTTDTQYF TGTGCCAGCAAGAGACCCAGCGGGGGAACCACAGATACGCAGTATTTT
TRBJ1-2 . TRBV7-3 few CASSLDSQYGYTF TGTGCCAGCAGCTTAGACAGCCAGTATGGCTACACCTTC
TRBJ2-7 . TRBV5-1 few CASRSPSYEQYF TGCGCCAGCAGGTCTCCTTCCTACGAGCAGTACTTC
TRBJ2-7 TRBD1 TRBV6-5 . CAEHGRGQGCNEQYF TGTGCCGAACACGGGCGGGGACAGGGATGCAACGAGCAGTACTTC
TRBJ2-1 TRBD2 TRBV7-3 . CASSPGLGYNEQFF TGTGCCAGCAGCCCGGGACTAGGGTACAATGAGCAGTTCTTC
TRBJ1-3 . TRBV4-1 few CASNVVSSGNTIYF TGCGCCAGCAACGTGGTGAGCTCTGGAAACACCATATATTTT
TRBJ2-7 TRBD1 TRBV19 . CASSMLGQGADEQYF TGTGCCAGTAGTATGTTGGGACAGGGTGCGGACGAGCAGTACTTC
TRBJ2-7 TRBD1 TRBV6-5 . CASSSQGTSSYEQYF TGTGCCAGCAGCTCACAGGGGACGAGCTCCTACGAGCAGTACTTC
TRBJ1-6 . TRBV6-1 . CASMRVAGSPLHF TGTGCCAGCATGAGGGTCGCGGGATCACCCCTCCACTTT
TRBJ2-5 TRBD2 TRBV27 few CASSLVGGEETQYF TGTGCCAGCAGTTTAGTGGGGGGGGAAGAGACCCAGTACTTC
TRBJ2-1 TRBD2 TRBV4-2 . CASSQKGGDGGAGNEQFF TGTGCCAGCAGCCAAAAGGGCGGGGACGGGGGGGCGGGGAATGAGCAGTTCTTC
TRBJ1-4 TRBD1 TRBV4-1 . CASSQPYRGEKLFF TGCGCCAGCAGCCAACCTTACAGGGGGGAAAAACTGTTTTTT
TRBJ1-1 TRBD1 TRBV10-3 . CAISDISGTGEAFF TGTGCCATCAGTGACATCTCCGGGACAGGGGAAGCTTTCTTT
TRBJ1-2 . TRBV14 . CASSQALTVHGYTF TGTGCCAGCAGCCAAGCGTTAACAGTCCATGGCTACACCTTC
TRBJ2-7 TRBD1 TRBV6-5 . CASSSTGVYSYEQYF TGTGCCAGCAGTTCCACAGGGGTTTATTCCTACGAGCAGTACTTC
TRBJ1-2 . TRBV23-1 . CASRGTETNGYFTF TGCGCCAGCAGGGGTACAGAGACGAATGGCTACTTCACCTTC
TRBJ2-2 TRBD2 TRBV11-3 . CASSSPGTSGGGGELFF TGTGCCAGCTCCTCCCCCGGGACTAGCGGGGGCGGCGGGGAGCTGTTTTTT
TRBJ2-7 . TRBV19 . CASSISGTQSYEQYF TGTGCCAGTAGTATTTCCGGGACACAATCCTACGAGCAGTACTTC
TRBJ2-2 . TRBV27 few CASSLGTTNTGELFF TGTGCCAGCAGTCTCGGGACAACAAACACCGGGGAGCTGTTTTTT
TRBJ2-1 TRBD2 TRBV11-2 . CASSSPGGNEQFF TGTGCCAGCAGCTCCCCGGGAGGGAATGAGCAGTTCTTC
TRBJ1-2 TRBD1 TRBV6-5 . CASSYSTGDGYTF TGTGCCAGCAGTTACTCGACAGGGGATGGCTACACCTTC
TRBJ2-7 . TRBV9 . CASSVAGDSSYEQYF TGTGCCAGCAGCGTAGCGGGTGACAGCTCCTACGAGCAGTACTTC
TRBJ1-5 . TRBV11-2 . CASSLSSGQPQHF TGTGCCAGCAGCCTGTCTAGTGGGCAGCCCCAGCATTTT
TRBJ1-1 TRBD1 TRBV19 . CASRTLDRETEAFF TGTGCCAGTAGAACCCTGGACAGGGAAACTGAAGCTTTCTTT
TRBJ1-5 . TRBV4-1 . CASSQEGTANQPQHF TGCGCCAGCAGCCAAGAAGGAACAGCTAATCAGCCCCAGCATTTT